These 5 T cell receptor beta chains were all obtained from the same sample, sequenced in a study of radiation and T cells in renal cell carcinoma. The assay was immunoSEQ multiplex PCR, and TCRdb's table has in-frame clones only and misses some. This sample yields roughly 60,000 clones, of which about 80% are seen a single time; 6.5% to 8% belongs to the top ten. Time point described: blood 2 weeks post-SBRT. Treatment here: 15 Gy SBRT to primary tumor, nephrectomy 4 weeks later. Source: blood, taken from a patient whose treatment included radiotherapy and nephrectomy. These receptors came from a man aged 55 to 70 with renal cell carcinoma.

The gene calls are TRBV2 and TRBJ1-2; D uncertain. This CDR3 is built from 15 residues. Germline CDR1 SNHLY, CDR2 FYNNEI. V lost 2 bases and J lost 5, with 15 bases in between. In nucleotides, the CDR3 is TGTGCCAGCAGTGAAAGTCAGCTCCGAAAATATGGCTACACCTTC. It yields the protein CASSESQLRKYGYTF.

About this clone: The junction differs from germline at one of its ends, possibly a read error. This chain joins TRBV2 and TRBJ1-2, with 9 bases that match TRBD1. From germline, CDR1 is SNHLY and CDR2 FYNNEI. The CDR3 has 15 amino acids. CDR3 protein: CAGRTPGQGLNGYTF. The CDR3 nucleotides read TGTGCCGGCAGAACACCGGGACAGGGCCTTAATGGCTACACCTTC.

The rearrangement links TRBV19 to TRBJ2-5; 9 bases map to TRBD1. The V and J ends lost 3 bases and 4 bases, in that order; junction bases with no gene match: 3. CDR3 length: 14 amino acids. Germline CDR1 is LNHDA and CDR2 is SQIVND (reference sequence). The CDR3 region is CASSMGTGRETQYF. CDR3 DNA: TGTGCCAGTAGTATGGGGACAGGGAGAGAGACCCAGTACTTC.

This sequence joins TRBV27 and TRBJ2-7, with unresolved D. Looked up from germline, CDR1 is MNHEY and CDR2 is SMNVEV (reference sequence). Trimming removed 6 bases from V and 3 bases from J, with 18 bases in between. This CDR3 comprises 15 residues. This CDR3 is CASSQLTNFFYEQYF. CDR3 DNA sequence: TGTGCCAGCAGCCAATTGACAAATTTTTTCTACGAGCAGTACTTC.

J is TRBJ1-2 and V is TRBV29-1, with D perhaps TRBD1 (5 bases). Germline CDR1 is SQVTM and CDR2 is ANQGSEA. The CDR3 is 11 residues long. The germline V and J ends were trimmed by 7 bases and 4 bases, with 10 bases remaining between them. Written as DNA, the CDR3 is TGCAGCGGTACGACAGTCTATGGCTACACCTTC. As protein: CSGTTVYGYTF.